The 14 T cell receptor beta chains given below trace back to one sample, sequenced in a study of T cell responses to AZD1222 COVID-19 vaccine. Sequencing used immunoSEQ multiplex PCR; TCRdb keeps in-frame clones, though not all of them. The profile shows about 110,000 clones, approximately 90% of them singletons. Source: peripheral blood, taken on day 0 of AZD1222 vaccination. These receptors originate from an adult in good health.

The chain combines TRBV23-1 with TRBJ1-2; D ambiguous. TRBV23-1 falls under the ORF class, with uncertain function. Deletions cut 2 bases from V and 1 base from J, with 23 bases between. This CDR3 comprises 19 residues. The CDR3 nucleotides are TGCGCCAGCAGTCAACGCTCCTCTGGCCGAGCCACTAGTAACTATGGCTACACCTTC. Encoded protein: CASSQRSSGRATSNYGYTF.

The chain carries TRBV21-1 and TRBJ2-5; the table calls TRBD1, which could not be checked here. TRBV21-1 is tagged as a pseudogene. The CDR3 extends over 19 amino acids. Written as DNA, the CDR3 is TGTGCCAGCAGCAATCGGGACAGGGTAATCCCCACGATCCAAGAGACCCAGTACTTC. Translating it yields CASSNRDRVIPTIQETQYF.

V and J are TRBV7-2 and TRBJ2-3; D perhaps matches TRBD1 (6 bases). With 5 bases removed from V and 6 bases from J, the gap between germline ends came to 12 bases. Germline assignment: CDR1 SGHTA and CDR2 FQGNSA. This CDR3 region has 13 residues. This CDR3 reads CASSPTGTDTQYF. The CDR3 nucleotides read TGTGCCAGCAGCCCCACAGGGACGGATACGCAGTATTTT.

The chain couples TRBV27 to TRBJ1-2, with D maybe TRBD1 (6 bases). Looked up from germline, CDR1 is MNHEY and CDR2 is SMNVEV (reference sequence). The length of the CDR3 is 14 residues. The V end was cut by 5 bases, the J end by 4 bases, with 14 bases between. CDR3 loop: CASSNLGQSYGYTF. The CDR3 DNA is TGTGCCAGCAGTAACCTGGGACAAAGCTATGGCTACACCTTC.

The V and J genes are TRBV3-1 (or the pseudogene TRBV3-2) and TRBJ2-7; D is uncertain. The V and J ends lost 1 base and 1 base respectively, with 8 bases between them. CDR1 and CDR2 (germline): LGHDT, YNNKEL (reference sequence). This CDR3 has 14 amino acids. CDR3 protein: CASSQGWESYEQYF. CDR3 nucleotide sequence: TGTGCCAGCAGCCAAGGCTGGGAATCCTACGAGCAGTACTTC.

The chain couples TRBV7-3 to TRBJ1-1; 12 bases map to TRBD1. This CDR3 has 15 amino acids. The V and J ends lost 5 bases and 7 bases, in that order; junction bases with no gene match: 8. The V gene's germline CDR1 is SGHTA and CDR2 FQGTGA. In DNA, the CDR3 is TGTGCCAGCAGCGACCCGGGACAGGGGGCATATGAAGCTTTCTTT. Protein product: CASSDPGQGAYEAFF.

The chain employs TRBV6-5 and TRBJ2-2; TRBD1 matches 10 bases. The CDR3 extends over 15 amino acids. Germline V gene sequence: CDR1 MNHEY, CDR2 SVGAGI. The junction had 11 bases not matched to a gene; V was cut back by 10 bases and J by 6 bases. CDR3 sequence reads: CATGRQGAQPGELFF. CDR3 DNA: TGTGCCACCGGGCGACAGGGGGCGCAACCCGGGGAGCTGTTTTTT.

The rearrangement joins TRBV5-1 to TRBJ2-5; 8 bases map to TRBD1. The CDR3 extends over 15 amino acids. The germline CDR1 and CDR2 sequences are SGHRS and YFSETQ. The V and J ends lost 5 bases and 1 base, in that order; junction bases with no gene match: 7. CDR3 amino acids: CASSFPDRAQETQYF. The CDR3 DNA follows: TGCGCCAGCAGTTTTCCGGACAGGGCCCAAGAGACCCAGTACTTC. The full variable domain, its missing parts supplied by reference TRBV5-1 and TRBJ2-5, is KAGVTQTPRYLIKTRGQQVTLSCSPISGHRSVSWYQQTPGQGLQFLFEYFSETQRNKGNFPGRFSGRQFSNSRSEMNVSTLELGDSALYLCASSFPDRAQETQYFGPGTRLLVL.

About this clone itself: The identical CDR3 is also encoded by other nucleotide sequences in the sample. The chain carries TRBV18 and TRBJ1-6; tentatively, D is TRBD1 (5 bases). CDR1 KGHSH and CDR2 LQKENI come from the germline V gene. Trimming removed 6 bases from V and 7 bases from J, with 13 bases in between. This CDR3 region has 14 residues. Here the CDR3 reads CASSGWGSNSPLHF. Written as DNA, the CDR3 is TGTGCCAGCTCGGGTTGGGGGAGCAATTCACCCCTCCACTTT.

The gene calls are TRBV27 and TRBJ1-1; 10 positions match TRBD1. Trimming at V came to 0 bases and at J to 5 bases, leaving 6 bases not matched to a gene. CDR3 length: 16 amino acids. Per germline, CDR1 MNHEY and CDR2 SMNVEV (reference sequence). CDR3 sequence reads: CASSLSPGTGETEAFF. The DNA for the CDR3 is TGTGCCAGCAGTTTATCCCCCGGGACAGGGGAGACTGAAGCTTTCTTT.

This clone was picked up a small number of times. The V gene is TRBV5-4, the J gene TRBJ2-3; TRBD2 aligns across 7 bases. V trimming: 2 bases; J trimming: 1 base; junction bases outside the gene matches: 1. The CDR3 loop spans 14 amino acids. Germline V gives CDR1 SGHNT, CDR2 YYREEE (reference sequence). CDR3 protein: CASSFTSGTDTQYF. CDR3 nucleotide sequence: TGTGCCAGCAGCTTTACTAGCGGCACAGATACGCAGTATTTT.

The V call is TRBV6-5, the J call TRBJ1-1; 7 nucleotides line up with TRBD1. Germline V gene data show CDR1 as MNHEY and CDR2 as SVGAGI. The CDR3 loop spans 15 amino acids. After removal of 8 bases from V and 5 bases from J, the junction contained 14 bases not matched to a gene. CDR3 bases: TGTGCCAGCCGGATCGCCGCGACAGGGAGGACTGAAGCTTTCTTT. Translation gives CASRIAATGRTEAFF.

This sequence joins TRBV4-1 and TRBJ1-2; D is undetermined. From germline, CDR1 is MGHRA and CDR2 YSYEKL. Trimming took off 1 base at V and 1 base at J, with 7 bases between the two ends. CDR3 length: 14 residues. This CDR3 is CASSQGSNNYGYTF. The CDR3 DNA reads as TGCGCCAGCAGCCAAGGATCGAATAACTATGGCTACACCTTC.

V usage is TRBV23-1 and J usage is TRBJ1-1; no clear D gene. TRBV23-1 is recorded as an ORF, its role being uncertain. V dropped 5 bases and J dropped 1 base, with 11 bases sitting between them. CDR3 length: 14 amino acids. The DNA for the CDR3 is TGCGCCAGCAGTACCTTCGGACCGAACACTGAAGCTTTCTTT. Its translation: CASSTFGPNTEAFF.